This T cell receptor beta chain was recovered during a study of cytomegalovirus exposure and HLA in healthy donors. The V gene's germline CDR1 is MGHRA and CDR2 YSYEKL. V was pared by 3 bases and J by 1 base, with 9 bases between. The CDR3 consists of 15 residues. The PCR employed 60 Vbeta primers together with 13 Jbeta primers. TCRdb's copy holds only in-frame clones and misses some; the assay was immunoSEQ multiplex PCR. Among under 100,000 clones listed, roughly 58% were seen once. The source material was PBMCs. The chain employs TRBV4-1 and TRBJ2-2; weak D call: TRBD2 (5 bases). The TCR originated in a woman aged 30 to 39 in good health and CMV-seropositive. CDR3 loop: CASSHPRGNTGELFF. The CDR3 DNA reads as TGCGCCAGCAGCCATCCACGGGGGAACACCGGGGAGCTGTTTTTT.